The 23 T cell receptor beta chains presented below share a single source sample, sequenced in a study of cytomegalovirus exposure and HLA in healthy donors. Amplification used 60 Vbeta primers and 13 Jbeta primers. Profiled with immunoSEQ multiplex PCR; TCRdb holds only in-frame clones, not every one. Among about 140,000 clones listed, approximately 80% were seen once. Sequenced: PBMCs. All receptors come from a man aged 25 to 40 in good health and CMV-seronegative.

The rearrangement links TRBV2 to TRBJ1-5, with 8 bases matching TRBD1. This CDR3 has 13 residues. V lost 6 bases and J lost 4; bases outside the gene matches: 2. The V gene's germline CDR1 is SNHLY and CDR2 FYNNEI. CDR3 in DNA: TGTGCCAGCAGAGGACAGGGTAATCAGCCCCAGCATTTT. Translating it yields CASRGQGNQPQHF. The full variable domain, in which reference TRBV2 and TRBJ1-5 provide the parts outside the CDR3, is EPEVTQTPSHQVTQMGQEVILRCVPISNHLYFYWYRQILGQKVEFLVSFYNNEISEKSEIFDDQFSVERPDGSNFTLKIRSTKLEDSAMYFCASRGQGNQPQHFGDGTRLSIL.

In nucleotides, the CDR3 is TGTGCCAGCAGAATCCCGACAGGGGGCTTTGGGGGCTACACCTTC. Translating gives CASRIPTGGFGGYTF. The chain couples TRBV6-6 to TRBJ1-2; TRBD1 matches 10 bases. Germline V lookup: CDR1 MNHNY, CDR2 SVGAGI (reference sequence). V was pared by 6 bases and J by 8 bases, with 12 bases of the junction left unmatched. CDR3 size: 15 residues.

This rearrangement joins TRBV5-1 to TRBJ2-3; 10 bases align to TRBD2. The CDR3 contains 18 residues. V dropped 0 bases and J dropped 0; count of bases not matched to a gene: 7. The germline gives CDR1 SGHRS, CDR2 YFSETQ. The CDR3 region has the DNA TGCGCCAGCAGCTTGGAACCCGCTAGCGGGGGAAGCACAGATACGCAGTATTTT. This encodes CASSLEPASGGSTDTQYF.

The rearrangement links TRBV7-3 to TRBJ1-1; 9 nucleotides line up with TRBD1. There are 14 residues in the CDR3. Losses at the gene ends were 4 bases for V and 4 bases for J; bases not matched to a gene: 4. Germline loops: CDR1 SGHTA, CDR2 FQGTGA. This CDR3 is CASSSTGGFTEAFF. CDR3 coding DNA: TGTGCCAGCAGCTCGACAGGGGGTTTCACTGAAGCTTTCTTT.

The chain has TRBV28 and TRBJ2-1; 8 bases match TRBD1. The ends lost 5 bases at V and 5 bases at J; junction bases unmatched: 11. Per germline, CDR1 MDHEN and CDR2 SYDVKM. The CDR3 is made up of 16 amino acids. DNA for the CDR3: TGTGCCAGCAGTATTATTACCGGGACAGGACACAATGAGCAGTTCTTC. Translated, it gives CASSIITGTGHNEQFF. Combining the CDR3 with reference TRBV28 and TRBJ2-1 gives the whole variable domain DVKVTQSSRYLVKRTGEKVFLECVQDMDHENMFWYRQDPGLGLRLIYFSYDVKMKEKGDIPEGYSVSREKKERFSLILESASTNQTSMYLCASSIITGTGHNEQFFGPGTRLTVL.

This clone was seen a handful of times. This sequence joins TRBV14 and TRBJ2-3; no clear D gene. The germline V gene encodes CDR1 SGHDN and CDR2 FVKESK. The V end was cut by 3 bases, the J end by 2 bases, with 27 bases between. CDR3 length: 20 residues. The CDR3 here is CASSHEVTPAHFRNTDTQYF. Here the CDR3 DNA reads TGTGCCAGCAGCCATGAAGTGACCCCGGCCCACTTCAGGAACACAGATACGCAGTATTTT.

The J gene is TRBJ2-5, the V gene TRBV7-2; D is unclear. Trimming removed 2 bases from V and 2 bases from J, with 6 bases in between. From germline, CDR1 is SGHTA and CDR2 FQGNSA. The length of the CDR3 is 13 residues. Here the CDR3 DNA reads TGTGCCAGCAGCTTAATAACACAAGAGACCCAGTACTTC. Translated, it gives CASSLITQETQYF.

The CDR3 here is CASSLGQGVSGYTF. The CDR3, as DNA: TGTGCCAGCAGTTTGGGACAGGGTGTTAGTGGCTACACCTTC. The rearrangement links TRBV6-1 to TRBJ1-2, with 9 bases fitting TRBD1. From germline, CDR1 is MNHNS and CDR2 SASEGT. V lost 5 bases to trimming and J lost 7 bases; unmatched junction nucleotides: 8. The length of the CDR3 is 14 residues.

The chain couples TRBV7-9 to TRBJ2-2; 8 positions match TRBD1. CDR1 is SEHNR and CDR2 is FQNEAQ in the germline V gene (reference sequence). Losses at the gene ends were 6 bases for V and 7 bases for J; bases not matched to a gene: 13. The CDR3 extends over 16 amino acids. In DNA, the CDR3 is TGTGCCAGCAGGTCCATCAGGGGGCAGCAGGGCGGGGAGCTGTTTTTT. Its protein product is CASRSIRGQQGGELFF.

The sample holds a few counts of this clone. This chain joins TRBV6-1 and TRBJ1-3; perhaps TRBD1 as D (5 bases). V was clipped by 3 bases and J by 4 bases, with 16 bases between them. Looked up from germline, CDR1 is MNHNS and CDR2 is SASEGT. There are 16 residues in the CDR3. The CDR3 sequence is CASSEVWGEAGNTIYF. CDR3 DNA: TGTGCCAGCAGTGAGGTGTGGGGGGAGGCCGGAAACACCATATATTTT.

Comments on this clone: Distinct nucleotide sequences in the sample also encode this CDR3. The CDR3 coding sequence is TGCGCCAGCAGCTTGGTTCAGGGGGCTAATGAGCAGTTCTTC. Translation gives CASSLVQGANEQFF. The chain has TRBV5-1 and TRBJ2-1; TRBD1 aligns across 8 bases. The CDR3 runs to 14 residues. Germline CDR1 SGHRS, CDR2 YFSETQ. J lost 7 bases, V lost 0 bases, and 3 bases had no gene match.

This chain connects TRBV9 to TRBJ2-2; weak D call: TRBD2 (7 bases). This CDR3 has 14 amino acids. Per germline, CDR1 SGDLS and CDR2 YYNGEE. V was trimmed by 7 bases and J by 6 bases, leaving 16 bases between them. The CDR3: CASGRGGSSGELFF. Here the CDR3 DNA reads TGTGCCAGCGGCAGGGGCGGGAGTTCCGGGGAGCTGTTTTTT.

V usage is TRBV27 and J usage is TRBJ2-1; 7 positions agree with TRBD1. The CDR3 is made up of 12 amino acids. CDR1 and CDR2 (germline): MNHEY, SMNVEV (reference sequence). The V and J ends lost 6 bases and 6 bases, in that order; junction bases with no gene match: 2. The CDR3 sequence: CASSHRGNEQFF. CDR3 nucleotides: TGTGCCAGCAGCCACAGGGGCAATGAGCAGTTCTTC.

J is TRBJ1-5 and V is TRBV19, with D uncertain. With 2 bases removed from V and 3 bases from J, the gap between germline ends came to 11 bases. From germline, CDR1 is LNHDA and CDR2 SQIVND (reference sequence). CDR3 length: 15 residues. The CDR3 sequence is CASSIFGVANQPQHF. The CDR3 DNA reads as TGTGCCAGTAGTATATTTGGAGTAGCCAATCAGCCCCAGCATTTT.

V usage is TRBV6-5 and J usage is TRBJ1-1, with a tentative D call TRBD1 (5 bases). Germline-derived CDR1 and CDR2 are MNHEY and SVGAGI. The CDR3 is made up of 11 amino acids. V lost 6 bases to trimming and J lost 5 bases, with 7 bases between them. The CDR3 nucleotides are TGTGCCAGCAGGAGACAGACTGAAGCTTTCTTT. Translation gives CASRRQTEAFF.

In its sample, this clone was seen once. CDR3 DNA sequence: TGTGCCAGCAGTTTGCTCGGGGTTGGGTATGGCTACACCTTC. It specifies CASSLLGVGYGYTF. The chain couples TRBV6-5 to TRBJ1-2; the D is unclear. Trimming removed 4 bases from V and 5 bases from J, with 14 bases in between. The germline gives CDR1 MNHEY, CDR2 SVGAGI. The CDR3 spans 14 residues.

V gene TRBV5-4 combines with J gene TRBJ2-7, with TRBD2 identical over 10 bases. CDR1 is SGHNT and CDR2 is YYREEE in the germline V gene (reference sequence). The CDR3 spans 16 residues. J lost 0 bases, V lost 4 bases, and 7 bases had no gene match. The CDR3 spells CASSLGLALSSYEQYF. CDR3 DNA: TGTGCCAGCAGCCTGGGACTAGCGTTAAGCTCCTACGAGCAGTACTTC.

The chain couples TRBV19 to TRBJ2-5, with D perhaps matching TRBD2 (6 bases). V was trimmed by 8 bases and J by 5 bases, leaving 18 bases between them. The CDR3 is 14 residues long. The germline V gene has CDR1 LNHDA and CDR2 SQIVND (reference sequence). The DNA for the CDR3 is TGTGCCAGTGCTTATTTTGCGAGCGGGGAGACCCAGTACTTC. Translating it yields CASAYFASGETQYF.

The chain is built from TRBV28 and TRBJ1-2; TRBD1 matches at 7 bases. CDR1 is MDHEN, CDR2 SYDVKM, per germline. This CDR3 is built from 12 residues. V was clipped by 6 bases and J by 8 bases; unmatched bases: 6. CDR3 in DNA: TGTGCCAGCAGAACGACAGGGAAGGGCTACACCTTC. Protein sequence: CASRTTGKGYTF.

The CDR3 sequence: CASSVGVAVNQETQYF. CDR3 sequence (DNA): TGTGCCAGCAGCGTAGGGGTAGCGGTCAATCAAGAGACCCAGTACTTC. The gene calls are TRBV9 and TRBJ2-5, with TRBD2 as a possible D gene (6 bases). Germline V CDR1 and CDR2: SGDLS, YYNGEE. The V and J ends lost 0 bases and 2 bases respectively, with 14 bases between them. The CDR3 runs 16 residues.

V and J are TRBV6-1 and TRBJ2-1; 9 bases match TRBD1. There are 18 residues in the CDR3. J lost 7 bases, V lost 1 base, and 14 bases had no gene match. Germline lookup yields CDR1 MNHNS and CDR2 SASEGT. CDR3: CASSEGGAGTGFWNEQFF. CDR3 sequence (DNA): TGTGCCAGCAGTGAAGGAGGAGCCGGGACAGGGTTTTGGAATGAGCAGTTCTTC.

The CDR3 DNA sequence: TGTGCCAGCAGCGCCTCCTGGTTTGCTAGCGGGAGGGGAACCTACGAGCAGTACTTC. It codes for CASSASWFASGRGTYEQYF. This chain links TRBV7-9 with TRBJ2-7, with TRBD2 matching over 12 bases. Germline CDR1 is SEHNR and CDR2 is FQNEAQ (reference sequence). Trimming removed 5 bases from V and 2 bases from J; junction bases left unmatched: 16. There are 19 residues in the CDR3.

This clone was detected a few times. For the CDR3, the DNA is TGCGCCAGCAGCTTCAACCAAGTGCGCGAGGAGACCCAGTACTTC. Translation gives CASSFNQVREETQYF. This chain links TRBV5-1 with TRBJ2-5, with D hard to call. Between the trimmed V and J ends, which lost 2 bases and 5 bases, there was a span of 16 bases. Germline assignment: CDR1 SGHRS and CDR2 YFSETQ. This CDR3 is built from 15 residues.